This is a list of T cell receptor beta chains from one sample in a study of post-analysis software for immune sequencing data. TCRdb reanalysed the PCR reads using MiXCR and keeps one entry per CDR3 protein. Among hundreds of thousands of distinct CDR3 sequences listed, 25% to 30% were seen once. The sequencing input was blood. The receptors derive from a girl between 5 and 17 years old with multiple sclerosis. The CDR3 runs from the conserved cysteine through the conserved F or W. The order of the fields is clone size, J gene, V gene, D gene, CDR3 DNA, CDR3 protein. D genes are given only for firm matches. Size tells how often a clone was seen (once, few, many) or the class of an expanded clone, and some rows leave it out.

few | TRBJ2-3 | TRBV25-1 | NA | TGTGCCAGCAGTGAAGGGCAGGGAGAAACAGATACGCAGTATTTT | CASSEGQGETDTQYF
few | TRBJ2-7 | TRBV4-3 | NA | TGCGCCAGCAGCCAAGATCGGCAGGGTACCTACGAGCAGTACTTC | CASSQDRQGTYEQYF
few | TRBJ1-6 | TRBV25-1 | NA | TGTGCCAGCAGGGGTTTGGCAGCTAATTCACCCCTCCACTTT | CASRGLAANSPLHF
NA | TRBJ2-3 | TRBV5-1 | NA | TGCGCCAGCAGCTCTTTTGGGTTGGACACAGATACGCAGTATTTT | CASSSFGLDTDTQYF
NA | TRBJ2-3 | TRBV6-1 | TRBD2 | TGTGCCAGCATAGGCGGGGGGGCCTCGGATACGCAGTATTTT | CASIGGGASDTQYF
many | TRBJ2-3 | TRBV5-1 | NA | TGCGCCAGCAGCGTCCTAGCGCTAGGTAGCACAGATACGCAGTATTTT | CASSVLALGSTDTQYF
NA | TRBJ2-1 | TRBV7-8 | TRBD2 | TGTGCCAGCAGCTTAGCAGCCAGCGGGAGGGCCCTCCATGAGCAGTTCTTC | CASSLAASGRALHEQFF
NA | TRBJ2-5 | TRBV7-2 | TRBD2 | TGTGCCAGCAGCCTCGTGATAGGGCTAGCGGGAGCAGAGACCCAGTACTTC | CASSLVIGLAGAETQYF
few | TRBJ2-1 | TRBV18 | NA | TGTGCCAGCTCACCCGAACCCGCGGCGGGCGATGAGCAGTTCTTC | CASSPEPAAGDEQFF
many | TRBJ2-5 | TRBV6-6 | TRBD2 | TGTGCCAGCAGTCGGGGACTAAAAGAGACCCAGTACTTC | CASSRGLKETQYF
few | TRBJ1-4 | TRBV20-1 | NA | TGCGGGGTGGGACCAACTAATGAAAAACTGTTTTTT | CGVGPTNEKLFF
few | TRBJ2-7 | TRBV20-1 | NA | TGCAGTGCTAGAGTCCCCAGTTACTACGAGCAGTACTTC | CSARVPSYYEQYF
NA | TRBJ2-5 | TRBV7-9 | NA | TGTGCCAGCAGCTTAGCGGGGGAGGCCCAGTACTTC | CASSLAGEAQYF
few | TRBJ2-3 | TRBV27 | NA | TGTGCCAGCAGTCCTACCCCGAGCCGTACGCAGTATTTT | CASSPTPSRTQYF
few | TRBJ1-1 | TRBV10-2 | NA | TGCGCCAGCAGTGAGTCGGCAGGGTGGTACACTGAAGCTTTCTTT | CASSESAGWYTEAFF
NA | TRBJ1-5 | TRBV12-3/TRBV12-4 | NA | TGTGCCAGTAGTTTATCTGCGTGGGGGGAGCCCCAGCATTTT | CASSLSAWGEPQHF
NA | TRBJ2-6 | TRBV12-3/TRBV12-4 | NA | TGTGCCAGCAGTTTAGGCGGACTGAACGTGGTAGGGGCCAACGTCCTGACTTTC | CASSLGGLNVVGANVLTF
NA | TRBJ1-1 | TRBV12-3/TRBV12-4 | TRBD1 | TGTGCCAGCAGTCGACGGACAGGGGAAGCTTTCTTT | CASSRRTGEAFF
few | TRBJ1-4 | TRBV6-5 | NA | TGTGCCAGCAGTTACTCTGGGGGGGCGCTTGAAAAACTGTTTTTT | CASSYSGGALEKLFF
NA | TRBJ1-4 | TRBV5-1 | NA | TGCGCCAGCAGCTTCGGGTCTTTCACCACTAATGAAAAACTGTTTTTT | CASSFGSFTTNEKLFF
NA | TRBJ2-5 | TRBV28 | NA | TGTGCCAGCAGGAACTTAAAGACCCAGTACTTC | CASRNLKTQYF
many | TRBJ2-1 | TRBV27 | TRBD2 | TGTGCCAGCAGTTTATACCCTCTAGCGGGGGTGGGGAATGAGCAGTTCTTC | CASSLYPLAGVGNEQFF
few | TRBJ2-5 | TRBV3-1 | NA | TGTGCCAGCAGCCAAGATCGGAGACCCACAGAGACCCAGTACTTC | CASSQDRRPTETQYF
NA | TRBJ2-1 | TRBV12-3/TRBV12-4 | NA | TGTGCCAGCACTCCTCGGGGTGGAGCCTACAATGAGCAGTTCTTC | CASTPRGGAYNEQFF
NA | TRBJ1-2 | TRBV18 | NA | TGTGCCAGCTCACCAAGGGTCTCAAGGTCAGGTGATGGCTACACCTTC | CASSPRVSRSGDGYTF
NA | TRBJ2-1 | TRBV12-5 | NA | TGTGCTAGTTCTAAGGGGCTGGTCAATGAGCAGTTCTTC | CASSKGLVNEQFF
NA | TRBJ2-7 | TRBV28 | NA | TGTGCCAGCAGTTATTCTACTTCCACCTACGAGCAGTACTTC | CASSYSTSTYEQYF
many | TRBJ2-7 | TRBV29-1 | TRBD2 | TGCAGCGTTGGCGGGGGTAACGGGGGATACGAGCAGTACTTC | CSVGGGNGGYEQYF
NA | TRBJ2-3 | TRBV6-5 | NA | TGTGCCAGCAGTTACCGCGGTCCGGGGACAAACCCCCGCACAGATACGCAGTATTTT | CASSYRGPGTNPRTDTQYF
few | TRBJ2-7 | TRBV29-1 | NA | TGCAGCGTTGAAAAGACAGGAAACTACGAGCAGTACTTC | CSVEKTGNYEQYF
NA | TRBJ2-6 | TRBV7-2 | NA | TGTGCCAGCAGCTCTCCGGACTCTGGGGCCAACGTCCGGACTTTC | CASSSPDSGANVRTF
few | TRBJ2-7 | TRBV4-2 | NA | TGTGCCAGCAGCCAAGGCAGCGGTACGCCGCAGTACTTC | CASSQGSGTPQYF
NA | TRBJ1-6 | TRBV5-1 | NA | TGCGCCAGCAGCGCCTTAGGGGATTCACCCCTCCACTTT | CASSALGDSPLHF
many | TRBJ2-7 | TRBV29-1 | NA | TGCAGCGTTCCCGGACAGCACTACGAGCAGTACTTC | CSVPGQHYEQYF
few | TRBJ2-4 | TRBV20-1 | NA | TGCAGTGCTAGAGGAGGGCCAGGGTCGGTGTGGAACATTCAGTACTTC | CSARGGPGSVWNIQYF
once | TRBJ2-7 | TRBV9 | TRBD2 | TGTACCAGCAGCGGGGGACTAGCGGGAGGGTACGAGCAGTACTTC | CTSSGGLAGGYEQYF
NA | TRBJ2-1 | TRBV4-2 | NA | TGTGCCGCGTCCGGGCAGGGGATACGCAATGAGCAGTTCTTC | CAASGQGIRNEQFF
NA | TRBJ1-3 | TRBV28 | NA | TGTGCCAGCAGTTTAAAGGGGTCTGGAAACACCATATATTTT | CASSLKGSGNTIYF